This T cell receptor (beta chain) came from a study of early T cells in non-severe SARS-CoV-2 infection. Looking at the study overall: It was bulk RNA from unsorted whole blood that was sequenced, and the chains were unpaired.

This CDR3 has 13 residues. CDR1 and CDR2 (germline): SGHVS, FNYEAQ. V was shortened by 5 bases and J by 2 bases, with 10 bases between the two germline ends. cDNA molecules, individually, were tagged with unique molecular identifiers. From the 5' RACE reads, TCRdb called clonotypes with MiXCR, one entry per CDR3 protein. The sample has 48,000 or so distinct CDR3 sequences, 6% to 8% seen once; the top ten hold around 7%. Only a few counts were recorded for this clonotype. The receptor comes from an adult who was a healthcare worker with PCR-confirmed SARS-CoV-2 infection or an uninfected control (not recorded which). The J gene is TRBJ2-7, the V gene TRBV7-6; D gene unclear. The material sequenced was whole blood, taken at baseline. CDR3 sequence: CASSEEAAYEQYF. The CDR3 DNA is TGTGCCAGCAGCGAAGAGGCCGCCTACGAGCAGTACTTC. The full variable domain, its missing parts supplied by reference TRBV7-6 and TRBJ2-7, is GAGVSQSPRYKVTKRGQDVALRCDPISGHVSLYWYRQALGQGPEFLTYFNYEAQQDKSGLPNDRFSAERPEGSISTLTIQRTEQRDSAMYRCASSEEAAYEQYFGPGTRLTVT.